The 16 T cell receptor beta chains below come from one sample, sequenced in a study of T cells in Graves' hyperthyroidism and ophthalmopathy. The source material, RNA transcripts, was used to amplify TCR beta CDR3 regions. Initially, a first-round RT-PCR of the TCR CDR3 employed the HTBI primer set. TCRdb reprocessed the multiplex PCR reads with MiXCR, giving one entry per CDR3 protein. In the table there are more than 550,000 distinct CDR3 sequences, about 45% of which are singletons. The sequenced material came from peripheral blood or thyroid tissue (not recorded which). These receptors all stem from an adult man with Graves' disease, either hyperthyroidism or ophthalmopathy (not recorded which).

The gene calls are TRBV13 and TRBJ2-7; possibly TRBD2 for D (5 bases). The CDR3 runs 15 residues. V was trimmed by 1 base and J by 2 bases, leaving 12 bases between them. Germline CDR1 and CDR2: PRHDT and FYEKMQ (reference sequence). CDR3: CASSLVRRRAYEQYF. The CDR3 coding sequence is TGTGCCAGCAGCTTAGTGAGGCGGCGGGCCTACGAGCAGTACTTC.

J is TRBJ1-6 and V is TRBV16, with D perhaps TRBD1 (5 bases). The V gene lost 2 bases and the J gene lost 6 bases, with 17 bases spanning the gap. This CDR3 comprises 17 residues. Germline loops: CDR1 KGHSY, CDR2 FQNENV. CDR3 region: CASSQPGGDLSNSPLHF. The CDR3 DNA reads as TGTGCCAGCAGCCAACCTGGAGGGGATTTATCTAATTCACCCCTCCACTTT.

The chain is built from TRBV2 and TRBJ2-6; TRBD1 agrees at 8 bases. Germline V gene data show CDR1 as SNHLY and CDR2 as FYNNEI. The junction had 10 bases not matched to a gene; V was cut back by 11 bases and J by 1 base. The CDR3 runs 16 residues. The CDR3 sequence: CAGRTGTDSGANVLTF. Written as DNA, the CDR3 is TGTGCCGGGCGGACAGGGACAGATTCTGGGGCCAACGTCCTGACTTTC.

On this clonotype itself: At one end the junction does not follow the germline gene, possibly because of a read error. V usage is TRBV10-3 and J usage is TRBJ1-4; maybe TRBD1 (5 bases). CDR1 and CDR2 (germline): ENHRY, SYGVKD. The CDR3 extends over 12 amino acids. The CDR3 loop reads CAISDRVSGVTF. The CDR3 coding sequence is TGTGCCATCAGTGACAGGGTGAGTGGTGTGACTTTT.

This chain connects TRBV7-9 to TRBJ1-3; 10 bases match TRBD1. Germline-derived CDR1 and CDR2 are SEHNR and FQNEAQ (reference sequence). After removal of 3 bases from V and 2 bases from J, the junction contained 13 bases not matched to a gene. CDR3 length: 19 residues. The CDR3 loop reads CASSFRVTGGPLAGNTIYF. The CDR3 nucleotides read TGTGCCAGCAGCTTTCGGGTGACAGGGGGCCCACTCGCTGGAAACACCATATATTTT.

Worth noting for this clonotype: This likely comes from a read error, as the CDR3 has no conserved phenylalanine or tryptophan at its end. The limits of the CDR3 on the DNA are not certain, so only TCRdb's listed CDR3 is given. This chain links TRBV12-3 or TRBV12-4 with TRBJ2-6; the table assigns TRBD1, which was not confirmed against the DNA. Termini included, the CDR3 measures 16 amino acids. The CDR3 is CASSQLDRAGANVLVL.

This rearrangement joins TRBV7-9 to TRBJ2-5; possibly TRBD1 for D (6 bases). Germline CDR1 is SEHNR and CDR2 is FQNEAQ (reference sequence). CDR3 length equals 16 residues. The ends were cut back, 5 bases at V and 5 bases at J, with 21 bases in the middle. The CDR3 region is CASSPRLQGTGETQYF. The CDR3 nucleotides read TGTGCCAGCAGCCCGCGCCTACAGGGTACGGGGGAGACCCAGTACTTC.

The chain recombines TRBV24-1 with TRBJ2-2; D may be TRBD1 (6 bases). This CDR3 contains 15 residues. Germline CDR1 reads KGHDR; CDR2 reads SFDVKD. The germline V and J ends were trimmed by 4 bases and 1 base, with 9 bases remaining between them. CDR3 in amino acids: CATSEPTGNTGELFF. The CDR3, as DNA: TGTGCCACCAGTGAACCGACAGGGAACACCGGGGAGCTGTTTTTT.

This sequence joins TRBV7-2 and TRBJ2-5; D not certain. CDR3 length: 12 residues. V lost 7 bases and J lost 4, with 10 bases in between. The germline gives CDR1 SGHTA, CDR2 FQGNSA. CDR3 coding DNA: TGTGCCAGCACCCCAGACGGAGAGACCCAGTACTTC. Translated: CASTPDGETQYF.

Of note for this clonotype: The junction differs from germline at one of its ends, possibly a read error. V is TRBV12-3 or TRBV12-4 and J is TRBJ2-6; the D gene could be TRBD1 or TRBD2 (5 bases each). The CDR3 length is 14 residues. The CDR3 bases are TGTGCCAGCACCCCCATGACAGAGGGCCCGGACGGGTCTTTC. Translating it yields CASTPMTEGPDGSF.

This chain joins TRBV20-1 and TRBJ2-7; 8 nucleotides align to TRBD1. The CDR3 runs to 16 residues. V lost 0 bases, J lost 7 bases, and 14 bases stayed unmatched. Germline V gene data show CDR1 as DFQATT and CDR2 as SNEGSKA (reference sequence). CDR3 sequence reads: CSARDYQGQVLREQYF. The CDR3 region has the DNA TGCAGTGCTAGAGATTATCAGGGACAGGTTCTTCGAGAGCAGTACTTC.

This rearrangement joins TRBV2 to TRBJ1-4, with TRBD1 matching over 7 bases. The CDR3 totals 14 residues. Trimming removed 7 bases from V and 2 bases from J; junction bases left unmatched: 4. Germline CDR1 reads SNHLY; CDR2 reads FYNNEI. CDR3 sequence reads: CASKTGNTNEKLFF. Here the CDR3 DNA reads TGTGCCAGCAAGACAGGGAACACTAATGAAAAACTGTTTTTT.

This chain connects TRBV29-1 to TRBJ2-3; 9 bases agree with TRBD2. V was clipped by 6 bases and J by 1 base; unmatched bases: 11. CDR1 and CDR2 from the germline V gene are SQVTM and ANQGSEA. This CDR3 is built from 16 residues. CDR3 sequence: CSVASGESLRTDTQYF. CDR3 nucleotide sequence: TGCAGCGTGGCTAGCGGGGAGAGCCTGCGCACAGATACGCAGTATTTT.

The chain joins TRBV7-2 to TRBJ2-5, with a tentative D call TRBD2 (5 bases). Germline values: CDR1 SGHTA, CDR2 FQGNSA. The CDR3 runs to 18 residues. The germline V and J ends were trimmed by 0 bases and 5 bases, with 22 bases remaining between them. The CDR3 here is CASSLALSDTGVRETQYF. CDR3 coding DNA: TGTGCCAGCAGCTTAGCGCTCTCCGACACCGGGGTTCGTGAGACCCAGTACTTC.

About this clonotype: One junction end does not reproduce the germline sequence, and a read error may be involved. The V gene is TRBV11-2, the J gene TRBJ1-6; tentatively, D is TRBD1 (5 bases). Germline CDR1 reads SGHAT; CDR2 reads FQNNGV. This CDR3 is 13 amino acids long. CDR3 in amino acids: CASSWTLNSPPHF. CDR3 bases: TGTGCCAGCAGTTGGACACTTAACTCACCCCCCCACTTT.

This rearrangement joins TRBV20-1 to TRBJ1-2; D gene unclear. The germline V gene encodes CDR1 DFQATT and CDR2 SNEGSKA (reference sequence). Trimming shortened V by 6 bases and J by 4 bases, and 9 bases separated the two germline ends. The CDR3 contains 11 residues. CDR3 bases: TGCAGTGCCATGAATAGCTATGGCTACACCTTC. Translating gives CSAMNSYGYTF.